This T cell receptor beta chain appears in the sequencing data of a study of cytomegalovirus exposure and HLA in healthy donors. Study findings and constraints: Among the CMV-associated chains, a few were confirmed in vitro as specific for CMV antigens. The classifier reportedly diagnosed cytomegalovirus status with high specificity and sensitivity.

In germline, CDR1 is MDHEN, CDR2 SYDVKM. CDR3 size: 20 residues. V shed 5 bases, J shed 1 base, and the junction held 12 bases outside the gene matches. Notes on this clone: Its target is unknown.

13 Jbeta primers and 60 Vbeta primers were used for the PCR. Some clones are missing from TCRdb's copy, which holds only in-frame ones; the method was immunoSEQ multiplex PCR. The sample has tens of thousands of clones, around 80% seen once. This chain joins TRBV28 and TRBJ2-1; 15 bases agree with TRBD2. The TCR sequence derives from a man younger than 30 in good health and CMV-seronegative. The sequencing sample was made of PBMCs. In DNA form, the CDR3 reads TGTGCCAGCAGTGCCCCCGGACTAGCGGGAGGGACCCCATCCTACAATGAGCAGTTCTTC. As protein: CASSAPGLAGGTPSYNEQFF.